These 31 T cell receptor beta chains originate from one sample sequenced in a study of T cell changes during pregnancy in multiple sclerosis. Data came from immunoSEQ multiplex PCR; TCRdb stores just in-frame clones and leaves some out. The sample yields tens of thousands of clones, over 90% seen once. The sample in question was peripheral blood, obtained in the third trimester of pregnancy. The receptors derive from a female donor with multiple sclerosis, enrolled in a pregnancy study.

In its sample, this clone ranks as medium-sized. V and J are TRBV7-9 and TRBJ1-1, with D unclear. The length of the CDR3 is 12 residues. Germline V lookup: CDR1 SEHNR, CDR2 FQNEAQ (reference sequence). V lost 1 base, J lost 11 bases, and 11 bases lay in between. The CDR3, as DNA: TGTGCCAGCAGCTTAGTTTCAGAGGAGGCTTTCTTT. Translation: CASSLVSEEAFF.

The V call is TRBV11-2, the J call TRBJ2-5; D perhaps matches TRBD2 (5 bases). The germline gives CDR1 SGHAT, CDR2 FQNNGV. The V end was cut by 3 bases, the J end by 2 bases, with 13 bases between. CDR3 length: 15 amino acids. As DNA, the CDR3 is TGTGCCAGCAGCTTGGGCCAGAGGGATCAAGAGACCCAGTACTTC. Its translation: CASSLGQRDQETQYF.

This chain connects TRBV6-1 to TRBJ2-7; D remains ambiguous. The CDR3 length is 11 residues. Trimming removed 5 bases at V and 4 bases at J, with 6 bases between. Per germline, CDR1 MNHNS and CDR2 SASEGT. This chain's CDR3 is CASSRLYEQYF. The CDR3 nucleotides are TGTGCCAGCAGTCGGTTATACGAGCAGTACTTC.

This clone was picked up one time. This chain links TRBV7-2 with TRBJ1-3, with 8 nucleotides matching TRBD1. CDR3 size: 14 residues. J was trimmed by 2 bases and V by 6 bases; bases with no gene match: 3. The germline CDR1 and CDR2 sequences are SGHTA and FQGNSA. The CDR3 region is CASSQDRAGNTIYF. In nucleotides, the CDR3 is TGTGCCAGCAGTCAGGACAGGGCTGGAAACACCATATATTTT. Complete variable domain (other parts from reference TRBV7-2 and TRBJ1-3): GAGVSQSPSNKVTEKGKDVELRCDPISGHTALYWYRQSLGQGLEFLIYFQGNSAPDKSGLPSDRFSAERTGGSVSTLTIQRTQQEDSAVYLCASSQDRAGNTIYFGEGSWLTVV.

Here the CDR3 DNA reads TGCAGCGTTCTTGGACAGAACGAAAAACTGTTTTTT. This gives the protein CSVLGQNEKLFF. J is TRBJ1-4 and V is TRBV29-1; perhaps TRBD1 as D (6 bases). The germline V and J ends were trimmed by 5 bases and 8 bases, with 12 bases remaining between them. Germline assignment: CDR1 SQVTM and CDR2 ANQGSEA. CDR3 length: 12 amino acids.

J is TRBJ1-1 and V is TRBV15, with D tentatively TRBD1 (6 bases). The CDR3 length is 15 residues. Trimming shortened V by 5 bases and J by 11 bases, and 24 bases separated the two germline ends. Germline values: CDR1 LNHNV, CDR2 YYDKDF (reference sequence). Written as DNA, the CDR3 is TGTGCCACCAGCGACCCCAGCCGGACAGCCTTTAGCGCTTTCTTT. It is translated as CATSDPSRTAFSAFF. The full variable domain, completed using reference TRBV15 and TRBJ1-1, is DAMVIQNPRYQVTQFGKPVTLSCSQTLNHNVMYWYQQKSSQAPKLLFHYYDKDFNNEADTPDNFQSRRPNTSFCFLDIRSPGLGDTAMYLCATSDPSRTAFSAFFGQGTRLTVV.

This chain uses TRBV7-8 with TRBJ2-1; 9 positions agree with TRBD2. Germline assignment: CDR1 SGHVS and CDR2 FQNEAQ. V trimming: 2 bases; J trimming: 0 bases; junction bases outside the gene matches: 8. This CDR3 is built from 18 residues. The CDR3 nucleotides are TGTGCCAGCAGCTTATTGGGGAGCGGGAGGAGCTCCTACAATGAGCAGTTCTTC. This gives the protein CASSLLGSGRSSYNEQFF. The variable domain in full, completed from reference TRBV7-8 and TRBJ2-1, reads GAGVSQSPRYKVAKRGQDVALRCDPISGHVSLFWYQQALGQGPEFLTYFQNEAQLDKSGLPSDRFFAERPEGSVSTLKIQRTQQEDSAVYLCASSLLGSGRSSYNEQFFGPGTRLTVL.

V is TRBV30 and J is TRBJ2-2, with D uncertain. The CDR3 runs 13 residues. CDR1 is GTSNPN and CDR2 is SVGIG in the germline V gene (reference sequence). V was pared by 1 base and J by 0 bases, with 3 bases between. CDR3 residues: CAWSASNTGELFF. The CDR3 nucleotides read TGTGCCTGGAGTGCCTCGAACACCGGGGAGCTGTTTTTT.

This rearrangement joins TRBV4-3 to TRBJ2-2; TRBD1 aligns across 9 bases. The V gene's germline CDR1 is LGHNA and CDR2 YSLEER. The CDR3 contains 16 residues. The V gene end was trimmed by 2 bases and the J gene end by 4 bases; junction bases not matched to a gene: 5. The CDR3 DNA sequence: TGCGCCAGCAGCCAAATGGACAGGGGTTCCACCGGGGAGCTGTTTTTT. It translates to CASSQMDRGSTGELFF.

This rearrangement joins TRBV11-3 to TRBJ2-1; the D is unclear. The CDR3 is 12 residues long. The germline V gene encodes CDR1 SGHNT and CDR2 YENEEA. Deletions cut 0 bases from V and 7 bases from J, with 4 bases between. CDR3 protein: CASSLDLNEQFF. The CDR3, as DNA: TGTGCCAGCAGCTTAGACTTGAATGAGCAGTTCTTC.

Worth noting for this clone: Other DNA variants within this sample encode the same CDR3. The chain joins TRBV5-1 to TRBJ1-4; D remains unclear. V was shortened by 5 bases and J by 3 bases, with 23 bases between the two germline ends. Germline-derived CDR1 and CDR2 are SGHRS and YFSETQ. The CDR3 covers 18 residues. The DNA for the CDR3 is TGCGCCAGCAGTAGAAGTAACCGCCTAAGAGGAGCTAATGAAAAACTGTTTTTT. This encodes CASSRSNRLRGANEKLFF.

The chain has TRBV30 and TRBJ1-2, with 8 bases identical to TRBD1. Germline loops: CDR1 GTSNPN, CDR2 SVGIG (reference sequence). This CDR3 has 14 amino acids. The junction had 8 bases not matched to a gene; V was cut back by 3 bases and J by 5 bases. Here the CDR3 reads CAWRDRTGRYGYTF. The CDR3 DNA reads as TGTGCCTGGAGGGATCGGACAGGGCGGTATGGCTACACCTTC.

J is TRBJ1-1 and V is TRBV19; 7 positions agree with TRBD1. V lost 0 bases and J lost 3; bases outside the gene matches: 1. CDR3 length: 14 amino acids. From germline, CDR1 is LNHDA and CDR2 SQIVND (reference sequence). As DNA, the CDR3 is TGTGCCAGTAGTATAGACAGGGGGTACACTGAAGCTTTCTTT. Protein: CASSIDRGYTEAFF.

V is TRBV5-4 and J is TRBJ2-7; possibly TRBD2 for D (6 bases). From germline, CDR1 is SGHNT and CDR2 YYREEE (reference sequence). With 4 bases removed from V and 1 base from J, the gap between germline ends came to 12 bases. This CDR3 has 14 residues. The CDR3 DNA follows: TGTGCCAGCAGCGCTGGGGGGATTTCCTACGAGCAGTACTTC. It encodes CASSAGGISYEQYF.

The chain is built from TRBV5-8 and TRBJ1-3; D might be TRBD1 (5 bases). Trimming left V 0 bases short and J 0 bases short, with 10 bases between. CDR3 length: 16 residues. Germline V lookup: CDR1 SGHTS, CDR2 YDEGEE. The CDR3 sequence is CASSLDRPGSGNTIYF. In DNA form, the CDR3 reads TGTGCCAGCAGCTTGGACAGGCCTGGCTCTGGAAACACCATATATTTT.

The J gene is TRBJ2-3, the V gene TRBV9; no firm D call. Germline lookup yields CDR1 SGDLS and CDR2 YYNGEE. The CDR3 length is 14 residues. V lost 3 bases to trimming and J lost 1 base, with 9 bases between them. This CDR3 reads CASSAVKRTDTQYF. CDR3 sequence (DNA): TGTGCCAGCAGCGCAGTGAAACGCACAGATACGCAGTATTTT.

The chain links TRBV5-1 to TRBJ2-3; 9 bases match TRBD2. The junction had 8 bases not matched to a gene; V was cut back by 1 base and J by 2 bases. Germline V gene data show CDR1 as SGHRS and CDR2 as YFSETQ. The CDR3 spans 17 residues. The CDR3 region has the DNA TGCGCCAGCAGCTTGCGCGGGGGGGCCCTTTACACAGATACGCAGTATTTT. As protein: CASSLRGGALYTDTQYF.

The chain recombines TRBV5-8 with TRBJ2-7, with 11 bases aligning to TRBD1. CDR3 length: 14 amino acids. The ends lost 6 bases at V and 7 bases at J; junction bases unmatched: 9. Germline assignment: CDR1 SGHTS and CDR2 YDEGEE. CDR3 nucleotides: TGTGCCAGCACCATGGACAGGGGGCGCGAGGAGCAGTACTTC. As protein: CASTMDRGREEQYF. The full variable domain, with the rest looked up from reference TRBV5-8 and TRBJ2-7, is EAGVTQSPTHLIKTRGQQATLRCSPISGHTSVYWYQQALGLGLQFLLWYDEGEERNRGNFPPRFSGRQFPNYSSELNVNALELEDSALYLCASTMDRGREEQYFGPGTRLTVT.

The rearrangement uses TRBV21-1 and TRBJ2-3; TRBD2, the table's D call, lacks a check against the DNA. TRBV21-1 counts as a pseudogene. The CDR3 totals 17 residues. The CDR3 coding sequence is TGTGCCAGCAGCAAAAATCACCCTAGCGGGAGTGCAGATACGCAGTATTTT. Its protein is CASSKNHPSGSADTQYF.

CDR3 loop: CASSLSFPRSNEQYF. The CDR3 region has the DNA TGTGCCAGCAGCTTATCCTTCCCCAGATCCAACGAGCAGTACTTC. The chain carries TRBV7-4 and TRBJ2-7; D is ambiguous. V was shortened by 2 bases and J by 5 bases, with 16 bases between the two germline ends. The CDR3 spans 15 residues. Germline-derived CDR1 and CDR2 are SGHVT and SQSDAQ.

The J gene is TRBJ2-4, the V gene TRBV6-1; possibly TRBD2 for D (5 bases). Trimming shortened V by 4 bases and J by 16 bases, and 23 bases separated the two germline ends. Germline V CDR1 and CDR2: MNHNS, SASEGT. The CDR3 is made up of 14 amino acids. CDR3 in DNA: TGTGCCAGCAGTGCAAACCCCGGACTGACATCTGTTTACTTC. It specifies CASSANPGLTSVYF.

This chain connects TRBV13 to TRBJ2-1; 12 bases fit TRBD2. Trimming at V came to 1 base and at J to 9 bases, leaving 7 bases not matched to a gene. The CDR3 extends over 16 amino acids. Per the germline V gene, CDR1 is PRHDT and CDR2 is FYEKMQ (reference sequence). The CDR3 coding sequence is TGTGCCAGCAGCTTAGTCCGACTAGCGGGAGTTGGTGAGCAGTTCTTC. It codes for CASSLVRLAGVGEQFF.

V is TRBV28 and J is TRBJ1-1, with TRBD1 matching over 8 bases. The CDR3 contains 13 residues. Germline V CDR1 and CDR2: MDHEN, SYDVKM. V lost 3 bases and J lost 8; bases outside the gene matches: 5. The CDR3 bases are TGTGCCAGCAGTTTCGGGGACAGGACAGAAGCTTTCTTT. It encodes CASSFGDRTEAFF.

The chain uses TRBV18 and TRBJ2-1, with a possible D match to TRBD2 (5 bases). CDR1 is KGHSH, CDR2 LQKENI, per germline. Between the trimmed V and J ends, which lost 3 bases and 7 bases, there was a span of 7 bases. The CDR3 runs 12 residues. CDR3 sequence: CASSPKRNEQFF. The CDR3 DNA follows: TGTGCCAGCTCACCGAAGCGGAATGAGCAGTTCTTC.

This chain links TRBV5-1 with TRBJ2-6, with a weak D call TRBD1 (5 bases). Germline assignment: CDR1 SGHRS and CDR2 YFSETQ. The CDR3 contains 17 residues. V lost 0 bases and J lost 0, with 10 bases in between. Here the CDR3 reads CASSLGGFSSGANVLTF. CDR3 bases: TGCGCCAGCAGCTTGGGGGGCTTCAGCTCTGGGGCCAACGTCCTGACTTTC. Complete variable domain (other parts from reference TRBV5-1 and TRBJ2-6): KAGVTQTPRYLIKTRGQQVTLSCSPISGHRSVSWYQQTPGQGLQFLFEYFSETQRNKGNFPGRFSGRQFSNSRSEMNVSTLELGDSALYLCASSLGGFSSGANVLTFGAGSRLTVL.

The CDR3 sequence is CSVEDVDRERHF. The CDR3, as DNA: TGCAGCGTTGAGGACGTGGACAGGGAGAGGCATTTT. This rearrangement joins TRBV29-1 to TRBJ1-5; 8 bases fit TRBD1. Germline assignment: CDR1 SQVTM and CDR2 ANQGSEA. Trimming at V came to 3 bases and at J to 15 bases, leaving 10 bases not matched to a gene. The length of the CDR3 is 12 residues.

The rearrangement uses TRBV5-5 and TRBJ2-5; TRBD1 might be the D (6 bases). Germline CDR1 SGHKS, CDR2 YYEKEE (reference sequence). The CDR3 extends over 15 amino acids. Trimming left V 3 bases short and J 1 base short, with 13 bases between. CDR3 in DNA: TGTGCCAGCAGCTGGACAGCGGACATCCAAGAGACCCAGTACTTC. This encodes CASSWTADIQETQYF. The full variable domain, completed using reference TRBV5-5 and TRBJ2-5, is DAGVTQSPTHLIKTRGQQVTLRCSPISGHKSVSWYQQVLGQGPQFIFQYYEKEERGRGNFPDRFSARQFPNYSSELNVNALLLGDSALYLCASSWTADIQETQYFGPGTRLLVL.

This chain uses TRBV28 with TRBJ1-1; weak D call: TRBD1 (6 bases). CDR3 length: 15 residues. V lost 4 bases to trimming and J lost 0 bases, with 12 bases between them. Germline values: CDR1 MDHEN, CDR2 SYDVKM. CDR3 nucleotide sequence: TGTGCCAGCAGTTGGGACACCCTTCTGAACACTGAAGCTTTCTTT. Amino acids: CASSWDTLLNTEAFF.

The chain has TRBV28 and TRBJ2-7; 13 bases are shared with TRBD2. The germline CDR1 and CDR2 sequences are MDHEN and SYDVKM. CDR3 length: 15 residues. V shed 7 bases and J 3 bases; nucleotides not matched to a gene: 6. CDR3 nucleotides: TGTGCCAGCACCCTGGGGACTAGCGGGATCTACGAGCAGTACTTC. Protein product: CASTLGTSGIYEQYF.

The chain is built from TRBV5-1 and TRBJ2-3; D not resolved. This CDR3 region has 13 residues. The V and J ends lost 2 bases and 2 bases respectively, with 6 bases between them. CDR1 SGHRS and CDR2 YFSETQ come from the germline V gene. The CDR3 reads CASSFRFTDTQYF. As DNA, the CDR3 is TGCGCCAGCAGCTTCCGTTTCACAGATACGCAGTATTTT.

The rearrangement links TRBV6-5 to TRBJ2-7, with TRBD2 identical over 10 bases. The CDR3 loop spans 16 amino acids. Losses at the gene ends were 0 bases for V and 4 bases for J; bases not matched to a gene: 6. From germline, CDR1 is MNHEY and CDR2 SVGAGI. The DNA of the CDR3 is TGTGCCAGCAGTTACTCGACAGCGGGAGGGCAATACGAGCAGTACTTC. Amino acid sequence: CASSYSTAGGQYEQYF.